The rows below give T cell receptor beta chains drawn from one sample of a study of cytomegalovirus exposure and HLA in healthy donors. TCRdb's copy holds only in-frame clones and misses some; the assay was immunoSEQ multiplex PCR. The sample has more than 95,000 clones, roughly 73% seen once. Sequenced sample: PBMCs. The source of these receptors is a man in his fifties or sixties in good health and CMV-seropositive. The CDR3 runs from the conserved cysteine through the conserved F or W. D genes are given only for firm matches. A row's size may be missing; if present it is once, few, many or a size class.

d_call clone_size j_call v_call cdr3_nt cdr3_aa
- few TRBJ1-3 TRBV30 TGTGCCTGGACCACGAGGAGAGGCCCTGGAAACACCATATATTTT CAWTTRRGPGNTIYF
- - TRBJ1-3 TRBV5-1 TGCGCCAGCAGCACCTCGCAGGGGATCTCTGGAAACACCATATATTTT CASSTSQGISGNTIYF
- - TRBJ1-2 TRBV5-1 TGCGCCAGCAGCCCCCGGGAAGGGTCCTATGGCTACACCTTC CASSPREGSYGYTF
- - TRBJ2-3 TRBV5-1 TGCGCCAGCAGCTTGGTATTAGGGGGAAGCACAGATACGCAGTATTTT CASSLVLGGSTDTQYF
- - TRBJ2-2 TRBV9 TGTGCCAGCAGCGTAGTAGCAGGGGACGGGGAGCTGTTTTTT CASSVVAGDGELFF
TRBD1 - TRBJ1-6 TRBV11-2 TGTGCCAGCAGCCCTACGACAGGGAATAATTCACCCCTCCACTTT CASSPTTGNNSPLHF
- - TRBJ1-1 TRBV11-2 TGTGCCAGCAGCTTCTACGGGGGTTCAGTTGGTCCTTTCTTT CASSFYGGSVGPFF
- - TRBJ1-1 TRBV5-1 TGCGCCAGCAGCTGGGACACCCTGAACACTGAAGCTTTCTTT CASSWDTLNTEAFF
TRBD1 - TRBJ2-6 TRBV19 TGTGCCAGTAGTTTAGGGACAGGGACTGGGGCCAACGTCCTGACTTTC CASSLGTGTGANVLTF
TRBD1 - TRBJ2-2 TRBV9 TGTGCCAGCAGCGCACCCGGGACAGGGTACACCGGGGAGCTGTTTTTT CASSAPGTGYTGELFF
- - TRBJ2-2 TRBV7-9 TGTGCCAGCAGCCAAACTAGTTTTTCCGGGGAGCTGTTTTTT CASSQTSFSGELFF
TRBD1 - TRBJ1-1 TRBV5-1 TGCGCCAGCAGCTTGGTCTTGACAGGGGGAGCTGAAGCTTTCTTT CASSLVLTGGAEAFF
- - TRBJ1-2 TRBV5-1 TGCGCCAGCAGCGTTTCTAGCACAGCTTCGGGGGGCTACACCTTC CASSVSSTASGGYTF
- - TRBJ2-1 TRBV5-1 TGCGCCAGCAGCTTGGATACTTACAATGAGCAGTTCTTC CASSLDTYNEQFF
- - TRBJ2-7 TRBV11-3 TGTGCCAGCAGCTTTGGTAGCAATCCTACCTACGAGCAGTACTTC CASSFGSNPTYEQYF
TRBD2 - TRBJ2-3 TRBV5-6 TGTGCCAGCAGCTTGGTAGTAGCGGGGGGGCCGGATACGCAGTATTTT CASSLVVAGGPDTQYF
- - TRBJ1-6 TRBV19 TGTGCCAGTAGTATAAGGGGGTCGGGACCCCTCCACTTT CASSIRGSGPLHF
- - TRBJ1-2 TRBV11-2 TGTGCCAGCAGCTTAGGAACAGGGTGGGTCGACTATGGCTACACCTTC CASSLGTGWVDYGYTF
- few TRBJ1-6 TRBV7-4 TGTGCTCCCACGAAGGGGAACAATTCACCCCTCCACTTT CAPTKGNNSPLHF
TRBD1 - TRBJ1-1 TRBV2 TGTGCCAGCAGCCAAGGGGGACAGGGGAACACTGAAGCTTTCTTT CASSQGGQGNTEAFF
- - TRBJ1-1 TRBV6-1 TGTGCCAGCAGTCTAGAGTACAAGGGGGAAGCTTTCTTT CASSLEYKGEAFF
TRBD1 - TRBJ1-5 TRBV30 TGTGCCTGGAACTCATGGACAGGGGATCAGCCCCAGCATTTT CAWNSWTGDQPQHF